The TCR beta chain described here comes from a study of identical twins. A single record per CDR3 protein comes from TCRdb applying MiXCR to the 5' RACE reads. The sample yields a few hundred thousand distinct CDR3 sequences, approximately 10% seen once. This CDR3 contains 14 residues. The V gene end was trimmed by 5 bases and the J gene end by 7 bases; junction bases not matched to a gene: 11. The V gene's germline CDR1 is MDHEN and CDR2 SYDVKM. The V call is TRBV28, the J call TRBJ2-7; 7 positions match TRBD2. The TCR was taken from a woman in her forties or fifties in good health. The material sequenced was naive T cells sorted from blood. CDR3 nucleotide sequence: TGTGCCAGCAGTCCTACGGGACTACCCTTGGAGCAGTACTTC. Protein sequence: CASSPTGLPLEQYF.